This TCR beta chain is drawn from a study of read filtering for tumor transcriptome and immune sequencing. Study in general: Among patients, roughly 17 were male and about 15 female, aged roughly 45 to 85 (mean about 70). TCR-mapped reads were about 3.5 to 10.27 million with IR-seq versus roughly 75 to 1,400 with RNA-seq. The study's findings and limits: Sorted CD138-negative bone marrow cells were not purified T cells.

To note about this clonotype: The antigen is not known.

Sampling of bone marrow took place during active disease in every patient. Molecular barcoded adaptors covering alpha/delta and beta/gamma chains were used on approximately 400 ng RNA. TCRdb recomputed calls from the reads with MiXCR, one row per CDR3 protein. The sample lists more than 55,000 distinct CDR3 sequences; roughly a fifth were seen once. The sequence was collected from a donor aged 40 or over with multiple myeloma. Specimen: a population of CD138-negative cells sorted from bone marrow.

CDR3 loop: CATRPGQQETQYF. The CDR3 coding sequence is TGTGCCACTCGACCGGGACAGCAAGAGACCCAGTACTTC. The chain carries TRBV7-9 and TRBJ2-5, with 7 bases identical to TRBD1. The CDR3 covers 13 residues. The trim removed 10 bases at V and 2 bases at J, leaving 7 bases unmatched. From germline, CDR1 is SEHNR and CDR2 FQNEAQ (reference sequence).